These 21 T cell receptor beta chains share one sample of origin, sequenced in a study of naive and memory T cell subsets. Two oligonucleotides, mixed equimolar, formed the beta constant-region primer covering TRBC1 and TRBC2. Four rounds of PCR amplified the ligated cDNA using nested alpha and beta constant-region primers plus SP2. TCRdb reprocessed the UMI-ligation and nested PCR reads via MiXCR and lists one record per CDR3 protein. This table holds more than 8,500 distinct CDR3 sequences, 4.5% to 6% found once. Sequenced material: CD4+ TEMRA cells from blood. As to subset: effector memory re-expressing CD45RA, CD45RA+ CD27-. The receptors here all came from a human donor in good health.

This clonotype was observed many times. V gene TRBV19 combines with J gene TRBJ2-6; D is possibly TRBD1 (6 bases). V was clipped by 5 bases and J by 0 bases, with 14 bases between them. CDR1 and CDR2 from the germline V gene are LNHDA and SQIVND (reference sequence). The CDR3 loop spans 17 amino acids. The CDR3 sequence: CASSDPGQSSGANVLTF. The CDR3 nucleotides are TGTGCCAGTAGTGATCCGGGACAAAGCTCTGGGGCCAACGTCCTGACTTTC.

Only a few counts were recorded for this clonotype. This chain connects TRBV27 to TRBJ2-7, with 8 nucleotides matching TRBD1. From germline, CDR1 is MNHEY and CDR2 SMNVEV (reference sequence). The length of the CDR3 is 13 residues. Germline trimming cut 6 bases from V and 5 bases from J; bases unmatched to any gene: 6. This CDR3 is CASRTDRDHEQYF. In DNA form, the CDR3 reads TGTGCCAGCAGGACGGACAGGGACCACGAGCAGTACTTC.

Relative to its sample, this clonotype is medium-sized. The chain has TRBV11-2 and TRBJ2-7; the D gene is possibly TRBD1 (6 bases). CDR1 is SGHAT, CDR2 FQNNGV, per germline. V gave up 0 bases and J gave up 1 base, with 13 bases separating them. This CDR3 spans 16 amino acids. CDR3 DNA: TGTGCCAGCAGCTTAGAAGGACAGAGGGGGTCCTACGAGCAGTACTTC. It codes for CASSLEGQRGSYEQYF.

This clonotype was counted ten times or more. This chain joins TRBV20-1 and TRBJ2-7; 14 bases are a match to TRBD2. This CDR3 is built from 16 residues. The J segment lost 6 bases and the V segment lost 3 bases, leaving 10 bases of the junction unmatched. The germline CDR1 and CDR2 sequences are DFQATT and SNEGSKA (reference sequence). CDR3 sequence: CSARVRLAGGPGEQYF. The CDR3 DNA reads as TGCAGTGCTAGGGTCCGACTAGCGGGGGGGCCTGGCGAGCAGTACTTC.

This sequence joins TRBV12-3 or TRBV12-4 and TRBJ1-5; D unclear. The V gene lost 6 bases and the J gene lost 4 bases, with 10 bases spanning the gap. CDR3 length equals 13 residues. CDR3 in amino acids: CASSLALNQPQHF. CDR3 DNA: TGTGCCAGCAGCCTGGCCCTTAATCAGCCCCAGCATTTT.

V and J are TRBV28 and TRBJ2-7; 7 bases align to TRBD1. This CDR3 is 14 amino acids long. J was trimmed by 3 bases and V by 4 bases; bases with no gene match: 6. From germline, CDR1 is MDHEN and CDR2 SYDVKM. The CDR3 DNA reads TGTGCCAGCAGTTCGGGGACAGCTGGCTACGAGCAGTACTTC. As protein: CASSSGTAGYEQYF.

This clonotype has at least ten counts. This chain links TRBV20-1 with TRBJ1-2; no definite D call. Germline values: CDR1 DFQATT, CDR2 SNEGSKA (reference sequence). The CDR3 is 15 residues long. Trimming stripped 0 bases from V and 2 bases from J, with 13 bases between. The CDR3 nucleotides are TGCAGTGCTAGAGAAGGTGCGAGCAAGAACTATGGCTACACCTTC. Its protein product is CSAREGASKNYGYTF.

This clonotype was recorded many times. CDR3 nucleotide sequence: TGTGCCAGCAGCCGGCGGGGGTTAACCGAGCAGTACTTC. This sequence encodes CASSRRGLTEQYF. The V gene is TRBV12-3 or TRBV12-4, the J gene TRBJ2-7; 7 positions match TRBD2. V lost 6 bases, J lost 6 bases, and 8 bases stayed unmatched. CDR3 length equals 13 residues.

The gene calls are TRBV5-4 and TRBJ2-1, with TRBD2 matching 7 bases. With 0 bases clipped from V and 5 bases from J, the junction kept 8 bases outside the gene matches. Germline assignment: CDR1 SGHNT and CDR2 YYREEE (reference sequence). This CDR3 has 16 residues. CDR3 bases: TGTGCCAGCAGCTTGGGACTAGCAGGCGGGGACAATGAGCAGTTCTTC. The encoded protein is CASSLGLAGGDNEQFF.

This clonotype was seen ten or more times. The V call is TRBV28, the J call TRBJ2-7; 7 nucleotides align to TRBD1. Germline CDR1 MDHEN, CDR2 SYDVKM. The CDR3 length is 16 residues. The junction had 12 bases not matched to a gene; V was cut back by 3 bases and J by 4 bases. CDR3 nucleotides: TGTGCCAGCAGTTTTACCCCCCAGGGCAGGGGGTACGAGCAGTACTTC. Translation: CASSFTPQGRGYEQYF. Full variable domain (outside the CDR3, taken from reference TRBV28 and TRBJ2-7): DVKVTQSSRYLVKRTGEKVFLECVQDMDHENMFWYRQDPGLGLRLIYFSYDVKMKEKGDIPEGYSVSREKKERFSLILESASTNQTSMYLCASSFTPQGRGYEQYFGPGTRLTVT.

This clonotype was seen repeatedly, ten times or more. The chain couples TRBV12-3 or TRBV12-4 to TRBJ2-1; D may correspond to TRBD1 or TRBD2 (5 bases each). The CDR3 sequence is 16 residues long. Deletions cut 3 bases from V and 3 bases from J, with 15 bases between. The CDR3 is CASSFRASNDYNEQFF. The CDR3 nucleotides are TGTGCCAGCAGTTTCAGGGCTAGCAATGACTACAATGAGCAGTTCTTC.

Many counts were recorded for this clonotype. The J gene is TRBJ1-2, the V gene TRBV6-5; weak D call: TRBD1 (5 bases). The CDR3 totals 16 residues. V lost 0 bases, J lost 2 bases, and 13 bases lay in between. CDR1 and CDR2 (germline): MNHEY, SVGAGI. The CDR3 sequence is CASSYSGQWGNYGYTF. For the CDR3, the DNA is TGTGCCAGCAGTTACTCCGGACAATGGGGGAACTATGGCTACACCTTC.

The chain joins TRBV30 to TRBJ2-3, with a weak D call TRBD1 (6 bases). V lost 3 bases and J lost 2, with 18 bases in between. CDR1 and CDR2 from the germline V gene are GTSNPN and SVGIG (reference sequence). The CDR3 runs 16 residues. The CDR3 reads CAWRRGGQYNTDTQYF. The CDR3 region has the DNA TGTGCCTGGAGGCGCGGCGGACAGTACAACACAGATACGCAGTATTTT.

V gene TRBV7-9 combines with J gene TRBJ2-3; TRBD2 agrees at 8 bases. Germline V gene data show CDR1 as SEHNR and CDR2 as FQNEAQ (reference sequence). This CDR3 has 15 amino acids. J gave up 2 bases and V 3 bases, and 4 bases lay outside the gene matches. The CDR3 DNA reads as TGTGCCAGCAGCTTGGGACTAGGACACACAGATACGCAGTATTTT. This translates into CASSLGLGHTDTQYF.

This clonotype was detected ten times or more. This chain links TRBV12-3 or TRBV12-4 with TRBJ2-7; 8 bases align to TRBD2. The CDR3 totals 14 residues. V was pared by 2 bases and J by 4 bases, with 4 bases of the junction left unmatched. CDR3 sequence (DNA): TGTGCCAGCAGTTTAACCGGGACTAGATACGAGCAGTACTTC. Its translation is CASSLTGTRYEQYF.

There are a few counts of this clonotype. The V and J genes are TRBV11-2 and TRBJ1-6; D is possibly TRBD1 (6 bases). Germline V lookup: CDR1 SGHAT, CDR2 FQNNGV. The CDR3 runs to 13 residues. The germline V and J ends were trimmed by 3 bases and 7 bases, with 7 bases remaining between them. In DNA form, the CDR3 reads TGTGCCAGCAGCTTCAGGGGAAATTCACCCCTCCACTTT. It encodes CASSFRGNSPLHF.

This clonotype was observed many times. The gene calls are TRBV2 and TRBJ2-6; no clear D. The CDR3 has 13 amino acids. Germline V gene sequence: CDR1 SNHLY, CDR2 FYNNEI. The ends were cut back, 7 bases at V and 4 bases at J, with 8 bases in the middle. The CDR3 DNA is TGTGCCAGCACCACCCAGGGGGCCAACGTCCTGACTTTC. This encodes CASTTQGANVLTF.

This clonotype was recorded at least ten times. The genes are TRBV19 and TRBJ1-2; D unresolved. Germline V CDR1 and CDR2: LNHDA, SQIVND (reference sequence). V was pared by 6 bases and J by 3 bases, with 20 bases between. The CDR3 totals 16 residues. In DNA form, the CDR3 reads TGTGCCAGTAGCCTGTGGGCGGGTGAGGGAGACTATGGCTACACCTTC. This encodes CASSLWAGEGDYGYTF.

The chain combines TRBV5-6 with TRBJ2-5, with D perhaps matching TRBD1 (5 bases). The CDR3 consists of 15 residues. V lost 2 bases to trimming and J lost 5 bases, with 16 bases between them. Looked up from germline, CDR1 is SGHDT and CDR2 is YYEEEE. In DNA form, the CDR3 reads TGTGCCAGCAGCTTCGGCCAGGGTGTGCGGGAGACCCAGTACTTC. Translation: CASSFGQGVRETQYF.

This clonotype was counted ten times or more. This chain uses TRBV7-9 with TRBJ2-1; tentatively, D is TRBD1 (5 bases). The CDR3 runs to 15 residues. Trimming stripped 1 base from V and 1 base from J, with 8 bases between. Germline V gene lookup returns CDR1 SEHNR and CDR2 FQNEAQ (reference sequence). CDR3 bases: TGTGCCAGCAGCTTAGGTCAGGGATCCTACAATGAGCAGTTCTTC. It codes for CASSLGQGSYNEQFF.

This clonotype was observed at least ten times. The chain is built from TRBV9 and TRBJ1-6; D remains unclear. This CDR3 comprises 13 residues. Looked up from germline, CDR1 is SGDLS and CDR2 is YYNGEE. V was trimmed by 4 bases and J by 5 bases, leaving 7 bases between them. CDR3 sequence: CASSIGDNSPLHF. For the CDR3, the DNA is TGTGCCAGCAGCATAGGAGATAATTCACCCCTCCACTTT.